This entry lists 10 T cell receptor beta chains sequenced from one sample in a study of T cell clonality in common variable immunodeficiency. Using immunoSEQ multiplex PCR, the repertoire was profiled, and TCRdb retains in-frame clones only, with some absent. This repertoire holds over 55,000 clones, and none appear only once. The sample consisted of peripheral blood mononuclear cells. The source is a person between 18 and 75 years old in good health.

The table lists this clone with many counts. The CDR3 end falls 3 residues outside the read, so it is completed with the germline J gene. The V and J genes are TRBV12-5 and TRBJ2-1, with 13 bases identical to TRBD2. The germline V gene has CDR1 LGHNT and CDR2 FRNRAP. The CDR3 spans 15 residues. The V gene end was trimmed by 7 bases and the J gene end by 8 bases; junction bases not matched to a gene: 8. The part of the CDR3 DNA that was read is TGTGCTAGTGCCGCCGGGACTAGCGGGAAGGATGAG. This sequence encodes CASAAGTSGKDE. The complete CDR3 reads CASAAGTSGKDEQFF.

This clone has ten or more counts. Sequencing ends 3 residues short of the CDR3 end; the germline J gene provides the rest. The chain links TRBV18 to TRBJ2-7, with TRBD2 matching over 7 bases. CDR1 is KGHSH, CDR2 LQKENI, per germline. The CDR3 has 14 amino acids. Trimming at V came to 3 bases and at J to 5 bases, leaving 7 bases not matched to a gene. Partial CDR3 DNA: TGTGCCAGCTCACCGACGGGGGGTTTCGACGAG. Its protein is CASSPTGGFDE. The full CDR3 protein is CASSPTGGFDEQYF.

This clone was recorded many times. The CDR3 end is not reached by the read, which stops 3 residues before it; the germline J gene fills it in. The V call is TRBV20-1, the J call TRBJ2-1, with 14 bases that match TRBD2. Trimming took 4 bases from V and 4 from J; bases not matched to a gene: 6. CDR1 and CDR2 from the germline V gene are DFQATT and SNEGSKA (reference sequence). The CDR3 spans 16 residues. The CDR3 sequence is CSATRLAGGTYNEQFF. CDR3 bases read: TGCAGTGCTACACGACTAGCGGGAGGGACGTACAATGAG.

Many counts were recorded for this clone. The missing CDR3 end, 3 residues past where the read stops, is filled in from the germline J gene. V gene TRBV29-1 combines with J gene TRBJ2-3, with 8 nucleotides matching TRBD2. The CDR3 is made up of 13 amino acids. Germline lookup yields CDR1 SQVTM and CDR2 ANQGSEA. The J segment lost 2 bases and the V segment lost 7 bases, leaving 5 bases of the junction unmatched. The CDR3 protein is CSAGTRFTDTQYF. The sequenced CDR3 bases are TGCAGCGCCGGGACTAGATTCACAGATACG.

There are many counts of this clone. The CDR3 end falls 3 residues outside the read, so it is completed with the germline J gene. V gene TRBV7-2 combines with J gene TRBJ1-1; TRBD1 agrees at 10 bases. With V trimmed by 7 bases and J by 0 bases, 2 bases remained unmatched. Germline V lookup: CDR1 SGHTA, CDR2 FQGNSA. This CDR3 spans 14 amino acids. CDR3 protein: CASKGQGMNTEAFF. The part of the CDR3 DNA that was read is TGTGCCAGCAAGGGACAGGGGATGAACACTGAA.

At least ten counts were recorded for this clone. Read data end 3 residues before the CDR3 end; the end is taken from the germline J gene. The chain combines TRBV20-1 with TRBJ2-1, with TRBD2 identical over 11 bases. With 1 base clipped from V and 9 bases from J, the junction kept 14 bases outside the gene matches. Per the germline V gene, CDR1 is DFQATT and CDR2 is SNEGSKA (reference sequence). The CDR3 contains 17 residues. Incomplete CDR3 DNA: TGCAGTGCTAGAGGGGGGGGCGTCTTAGCGGGAGGGGGTGAG. Protein: CSARGGGVLAGGGE. The entire CDR3 reads CSARGGGVLAGGGEQFF.

This clone was found many times. Read coverage stops 3 residues before the CDR3 terminus; the germline J gene supplies the remainder. This rearrangement joins TRBV6-2 or TRBV6-3 to TRBJ1-5, with D perhaps matching TRBD1 (5 bases). The CDR3 has 15 residues. The germline gives CDR1 MNHEY, CDR2 SVGEGT. The V and J ends lost 5 bases and 3 bases respectively, with 14 bases between them. This CDR3 is CASSTGGGHNQPQHF. The CDR3 DNA, read in part, is TGTGCCAGCAGTACCGGGGGAGGGCACAATCAGCCC.

In this sample, this clone turned up many times. Coverage ceases 3 residues before the CDR3 finishes, and the germline J gene fills in the end. The chain carries TRBV5-4 and TRBJ2-7; the match to TRBD1 covers 7 bases. V trimming: 4 bases; J trimming: 4 bases; junction bases outside the gene matches: 8. Per the germline V gene, CDR1 is SGHNT and CDR2 is YYREEE (reference sequence). This CDR3 has 14 amino acids. The CDR3: CASSMRQGSYEQYF. The CDR3 DNA, read in part, is TGTGCCAGCAGCATGAGACAGGGAAGTTACGAG.

This clone has a count of ten or more. The read terminates 3 residues ahead of where the CDR3 ends, so the germline J gene completes it. V and J are TRBV5-5 and TRBJ2-1; the D gene is possibly TRBD2 (5 bases). The CDR3 is 14 amino acids. CDR1 is SGHKS and CDR2 is YYEKEE in the germline V gene (reference sequence). V dropped 0 bases and J dropped 6 bases, with 10 bases sitting between them. CDR3 bases read: TGTGCCAGCAGCTTGGACAGTACTAGCAATGAG. Translation gives CASSLDSTSNE. The entire CDR3 reads CASSLDSTSNEQFF.

In its sample, this clone was seen many times. The CDR3 goes on 3 residues after the read ends, and that part is filled in from the germline J gene. The rearrangement uses TRBV10-1 and TRBJ2-1; 9 bases are shared with TRBD2. The CDR3 consists of 16 residues. Germline assignment: CDR1 WNHNN and CDR2 SYGVQD (reference sequence). V shed 4 bases, J shed 2 bases, and the junction held 6 bases outside the gene matches. The CDR3 sequence is CASSVGLAGPYNEQFF. The DNA read from the CDR3 is TGCGCCAGCAGTGTTGGCCTAGCGGGACCCTACAATGAG.